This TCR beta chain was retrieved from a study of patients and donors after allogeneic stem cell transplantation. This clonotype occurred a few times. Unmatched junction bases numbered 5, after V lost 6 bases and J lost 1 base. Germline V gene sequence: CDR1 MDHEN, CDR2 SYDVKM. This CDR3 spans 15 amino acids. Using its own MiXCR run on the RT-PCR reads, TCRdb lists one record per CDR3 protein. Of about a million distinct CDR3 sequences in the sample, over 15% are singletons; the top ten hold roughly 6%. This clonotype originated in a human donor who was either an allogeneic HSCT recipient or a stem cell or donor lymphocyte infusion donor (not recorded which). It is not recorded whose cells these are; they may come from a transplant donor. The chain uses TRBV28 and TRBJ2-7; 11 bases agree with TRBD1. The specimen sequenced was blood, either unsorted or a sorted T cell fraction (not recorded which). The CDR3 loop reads CASRPGTGGSYEQYF. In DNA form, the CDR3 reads TGTGCCAGCAGGCCCGGGACAGGGGGTTCCTACGAGCAGTACTTC.